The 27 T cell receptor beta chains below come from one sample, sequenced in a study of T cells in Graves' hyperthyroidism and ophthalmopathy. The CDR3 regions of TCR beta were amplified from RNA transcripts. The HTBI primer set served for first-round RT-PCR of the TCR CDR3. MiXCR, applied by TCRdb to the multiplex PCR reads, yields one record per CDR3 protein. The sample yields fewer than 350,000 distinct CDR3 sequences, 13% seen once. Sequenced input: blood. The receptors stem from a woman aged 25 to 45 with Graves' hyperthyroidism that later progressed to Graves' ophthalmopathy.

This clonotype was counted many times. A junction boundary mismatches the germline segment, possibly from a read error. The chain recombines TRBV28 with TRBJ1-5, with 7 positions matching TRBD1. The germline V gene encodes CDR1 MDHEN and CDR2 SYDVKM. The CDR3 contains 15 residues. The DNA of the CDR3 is TGTGCCAGCACCCCCTCCGGGACAGCCAATCGGCCCCAGCATTTT. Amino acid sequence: CASTPSGTANRPQHF.

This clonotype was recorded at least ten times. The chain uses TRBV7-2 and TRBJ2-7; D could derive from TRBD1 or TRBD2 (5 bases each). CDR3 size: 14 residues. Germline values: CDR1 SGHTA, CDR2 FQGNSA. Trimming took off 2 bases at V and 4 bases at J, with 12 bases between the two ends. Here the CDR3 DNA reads TGTGCCAGCAGCTTAAAGTCGGGGCCATACGAGCAGTACTTC. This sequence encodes CASSLKSGPYEQYF.

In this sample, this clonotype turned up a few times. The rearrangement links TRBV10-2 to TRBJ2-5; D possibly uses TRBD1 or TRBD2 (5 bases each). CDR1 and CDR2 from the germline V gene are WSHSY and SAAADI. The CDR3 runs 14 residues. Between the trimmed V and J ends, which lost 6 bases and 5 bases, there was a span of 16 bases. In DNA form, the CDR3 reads TGCGCCAGCAGCTACAATGGGGGTGGGGAGACCCAGTACTTC. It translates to CASSYNGGGETQYF.

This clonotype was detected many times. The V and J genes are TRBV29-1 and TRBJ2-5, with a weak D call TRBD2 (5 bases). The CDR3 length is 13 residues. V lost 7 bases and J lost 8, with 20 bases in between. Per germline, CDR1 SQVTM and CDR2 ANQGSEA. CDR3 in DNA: TGCAGCGCGGACTCCGACACCTTTGAAACCCAGTACTTC. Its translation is CSADSDTFETQYF.

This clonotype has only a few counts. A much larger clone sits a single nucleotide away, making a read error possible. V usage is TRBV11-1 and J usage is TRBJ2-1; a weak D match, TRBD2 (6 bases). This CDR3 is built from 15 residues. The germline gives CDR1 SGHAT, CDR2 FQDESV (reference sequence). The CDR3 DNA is TGTGCCAGCAGCCCGGGGGAGAGCTCCTACAATAAGCAGTTCTTC. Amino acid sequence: CASSPGESSYNKQFF.

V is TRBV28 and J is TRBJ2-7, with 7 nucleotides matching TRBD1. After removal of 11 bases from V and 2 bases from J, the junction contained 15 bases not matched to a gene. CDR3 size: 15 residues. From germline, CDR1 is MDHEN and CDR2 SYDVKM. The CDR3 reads CACISHRTGAYEQYF. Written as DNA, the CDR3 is TGTGCCTGCATCTCGCACCGGACAGGAGCCTACGAGCAGTACTTC.

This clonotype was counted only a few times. DNA of the CDR3: TGTGCCAGCAGCTTTGGACGGACGTATGGCTACACCTTC. This gives the protein CASSFGRTYGYTF. This chain links TRBV9 with TRBJ1-2; D is uncertain. V dropped 4 bases and J dropped 5 bases, with 12 bases sitting between them. CDR1 is SGDLS and CDR2 is YYNGEE in the germline V gene. This CDR3 contains 13 residues.

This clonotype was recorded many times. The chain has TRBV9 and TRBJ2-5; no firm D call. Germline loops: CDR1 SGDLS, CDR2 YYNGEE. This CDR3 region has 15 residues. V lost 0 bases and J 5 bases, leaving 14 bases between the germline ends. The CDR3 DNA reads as TGTGCCAGCAGCGTAGGGGTGTCGACCGGGGAGACCCAGTACTTC. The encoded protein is CASSVGVSTGETQYF.

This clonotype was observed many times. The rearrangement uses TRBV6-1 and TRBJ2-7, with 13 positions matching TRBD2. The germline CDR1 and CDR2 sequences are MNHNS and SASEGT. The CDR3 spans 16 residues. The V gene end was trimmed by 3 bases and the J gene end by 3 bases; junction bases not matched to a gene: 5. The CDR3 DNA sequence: TGTGCCAGCAGTGAGGGACTAGCGGGGACTATCTACGAGCAGTACTTC. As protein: CASSEGLAGTIYEQYF.

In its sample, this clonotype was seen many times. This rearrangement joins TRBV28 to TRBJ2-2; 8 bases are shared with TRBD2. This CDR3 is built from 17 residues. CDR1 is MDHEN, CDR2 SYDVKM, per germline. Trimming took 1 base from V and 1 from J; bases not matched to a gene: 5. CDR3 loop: CASSLFMLAGNTGELFF. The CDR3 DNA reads TGTGCCAGCAGTTTATTCATGCTAGCGGGGAACACCGGGGAGCTGTTTTTT.

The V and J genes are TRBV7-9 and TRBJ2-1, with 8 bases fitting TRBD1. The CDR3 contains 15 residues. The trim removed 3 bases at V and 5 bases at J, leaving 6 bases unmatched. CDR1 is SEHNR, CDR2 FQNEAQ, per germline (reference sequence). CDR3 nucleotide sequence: TGTGCCAGCAGCTTTGGGGACAGGCGGAACAATGAGCAGTTCTTC. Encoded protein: CASSFGDRRNNEQFF.

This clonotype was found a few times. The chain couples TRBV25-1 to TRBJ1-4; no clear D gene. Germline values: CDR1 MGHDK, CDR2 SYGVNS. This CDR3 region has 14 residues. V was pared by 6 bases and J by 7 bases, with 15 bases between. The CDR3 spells CASRDKKEFEKLFF. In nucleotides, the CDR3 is TGTGCCAGCAGGGATAAGAAGGAGTTTGAAAAACTGTTTTTT.

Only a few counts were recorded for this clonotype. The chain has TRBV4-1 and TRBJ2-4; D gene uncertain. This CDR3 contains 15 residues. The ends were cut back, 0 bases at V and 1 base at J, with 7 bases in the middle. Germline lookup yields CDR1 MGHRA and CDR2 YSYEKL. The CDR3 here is CASSQDLGAKNIQYF. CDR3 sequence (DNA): TGCGCCAGCAGCCAAGATCTGGGGGCCAAAAACATTCAGTACTTC.

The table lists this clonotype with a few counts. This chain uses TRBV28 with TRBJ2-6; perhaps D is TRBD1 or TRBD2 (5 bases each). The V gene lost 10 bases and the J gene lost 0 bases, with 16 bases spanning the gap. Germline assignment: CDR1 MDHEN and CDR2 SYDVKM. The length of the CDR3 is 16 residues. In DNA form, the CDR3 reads TGTGCCAACGCCGGGACGGGTTACTCTGGGGCCAACGTCCTGACTTTC. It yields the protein CANAGTGYSGANVLTF.

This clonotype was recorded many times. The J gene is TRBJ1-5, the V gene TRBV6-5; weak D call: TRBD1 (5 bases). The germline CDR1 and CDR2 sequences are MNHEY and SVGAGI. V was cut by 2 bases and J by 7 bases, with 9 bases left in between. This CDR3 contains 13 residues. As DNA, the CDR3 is TGTGCCAGCAGTTACGCAAGACAGCAGCCCCAGCATTTT. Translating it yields CASSYARQQPQHF.

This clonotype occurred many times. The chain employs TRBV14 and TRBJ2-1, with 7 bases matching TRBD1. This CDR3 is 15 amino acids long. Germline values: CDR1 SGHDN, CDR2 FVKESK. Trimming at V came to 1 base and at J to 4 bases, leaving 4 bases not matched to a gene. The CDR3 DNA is TGTGCCAGCAGCCAAGTTAGGGGGCCATACAATGAGCAGTTCTTC. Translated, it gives CASSQVRGPYNEQFF. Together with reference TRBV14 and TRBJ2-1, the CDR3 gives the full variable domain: EAGVTQFPSHSVIEKGQTVTLRCDPISGHDNLYWYRRVMGKEIKFLLHFVKESKQDESGMPNNRFLAERTGGTYSTLKVQPAELEDSGVYFCASSQVRGPYNEQFFGPGTRLTVL.

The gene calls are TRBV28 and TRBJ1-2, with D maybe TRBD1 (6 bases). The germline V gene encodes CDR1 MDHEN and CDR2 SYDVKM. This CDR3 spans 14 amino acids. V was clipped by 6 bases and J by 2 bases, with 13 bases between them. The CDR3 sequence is CASRTQGKNYGYTF. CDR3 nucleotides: TGTGCCAGCAGGACCCAGGGGAAGAACTATGGCTACACCTTC.

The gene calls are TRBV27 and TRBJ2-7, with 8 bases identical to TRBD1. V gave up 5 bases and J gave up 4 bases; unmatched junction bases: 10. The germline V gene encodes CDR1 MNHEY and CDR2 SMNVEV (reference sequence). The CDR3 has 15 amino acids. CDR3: CASSPFARGQYEQYF. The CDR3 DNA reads TGTGCCAGCAGTCCTTTTGCCAGGGGGCAATACGAGCAGTACTTC.

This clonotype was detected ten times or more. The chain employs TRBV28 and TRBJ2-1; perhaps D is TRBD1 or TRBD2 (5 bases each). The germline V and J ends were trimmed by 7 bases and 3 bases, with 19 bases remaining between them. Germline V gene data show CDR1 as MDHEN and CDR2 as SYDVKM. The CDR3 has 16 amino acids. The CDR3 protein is CASTPWDQSFYNEQFF. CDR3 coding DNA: TGTGCCAGCACCCCGTGGGACCAAAGTTTCTACAATGAGCAGTTCTTC. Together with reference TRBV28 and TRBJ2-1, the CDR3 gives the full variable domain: DVKVTQSSRYLVKRTGEKVFLECVQDMDHENMFWYRQDPGLGLRLIYFSYDVKMKEKGDIPEGYSVSREKKERFSLILESASTNQTSMYLCASTPWDQSFYNEQFFGPGTRLTVL.

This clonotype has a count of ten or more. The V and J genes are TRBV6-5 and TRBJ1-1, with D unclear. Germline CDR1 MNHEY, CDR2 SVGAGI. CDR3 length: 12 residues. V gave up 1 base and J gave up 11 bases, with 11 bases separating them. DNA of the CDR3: TGTGCCAGCAGTTACTATAAGGGTGTTGCTTTCTTT. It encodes CASSYYKGVAFF.

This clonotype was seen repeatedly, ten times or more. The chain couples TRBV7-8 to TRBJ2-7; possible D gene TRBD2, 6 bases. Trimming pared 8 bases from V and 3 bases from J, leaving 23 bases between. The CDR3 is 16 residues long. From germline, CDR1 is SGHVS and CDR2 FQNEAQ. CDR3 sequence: CASGTPEVVAVYEQYF. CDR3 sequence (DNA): TGTGCCAGCGGAACCCCTGAAGTAGTAGCGGTCTACGAGCAGTACTTC.

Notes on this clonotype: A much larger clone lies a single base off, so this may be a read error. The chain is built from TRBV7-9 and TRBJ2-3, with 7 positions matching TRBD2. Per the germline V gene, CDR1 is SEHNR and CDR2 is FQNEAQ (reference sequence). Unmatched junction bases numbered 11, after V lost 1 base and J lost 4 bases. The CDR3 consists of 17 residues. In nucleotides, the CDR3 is TGTGCCAGCAGCTTAGGGACTGGCGGGACTACCCCAGATACGCAGTATTTT. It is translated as CASSLGTGGTTPDTQYF.

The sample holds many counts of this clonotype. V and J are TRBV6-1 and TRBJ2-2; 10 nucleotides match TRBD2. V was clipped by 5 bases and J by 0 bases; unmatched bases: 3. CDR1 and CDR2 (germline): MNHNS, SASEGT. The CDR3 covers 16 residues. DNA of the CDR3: TGTGCCAGCAGTTATGGACTAGCGGCGAACACCGGGGAGCTGTTTTTT. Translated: CASSYGLAANTGELFF.

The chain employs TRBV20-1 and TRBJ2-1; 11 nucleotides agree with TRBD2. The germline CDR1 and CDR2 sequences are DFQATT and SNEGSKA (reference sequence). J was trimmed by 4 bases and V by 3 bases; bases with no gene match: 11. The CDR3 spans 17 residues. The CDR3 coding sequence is TGCAGTGCTAGGGACAGGGTAGCGGGAGGGGATTACAATGAGCAGTTCTTC. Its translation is CSARDRVAGGDYNEQFF.

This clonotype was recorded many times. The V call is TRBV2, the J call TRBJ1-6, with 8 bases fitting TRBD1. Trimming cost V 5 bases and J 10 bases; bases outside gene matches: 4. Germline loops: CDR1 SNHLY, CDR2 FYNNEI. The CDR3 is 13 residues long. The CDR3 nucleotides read TGTGCCAGCAGTCGGGACAGGAGCTCACCCCTCCACTTT. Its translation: CASSRDRSSPLHF.

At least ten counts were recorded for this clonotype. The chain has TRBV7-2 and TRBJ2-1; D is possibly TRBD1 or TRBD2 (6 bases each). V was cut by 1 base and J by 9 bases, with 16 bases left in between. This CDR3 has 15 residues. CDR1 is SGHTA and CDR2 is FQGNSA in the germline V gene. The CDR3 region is CASSLEGGGQGEQFF. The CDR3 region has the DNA TGTGCCAGCAGCTTAGAGGGGGGAGGCCAGGGTGAGCAGTTCTTC.

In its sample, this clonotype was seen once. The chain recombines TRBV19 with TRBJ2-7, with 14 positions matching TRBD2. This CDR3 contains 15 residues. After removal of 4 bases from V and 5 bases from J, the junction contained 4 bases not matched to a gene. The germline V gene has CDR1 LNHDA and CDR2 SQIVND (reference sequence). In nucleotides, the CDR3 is TGTGCCAGTAGTACCCGGACTAGCGGGAGGCACGAGCAGTACTTC. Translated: CASSTRTSGRHEQYF.